These T cell receptor beta chains were read from a single sample in a study of early T cells in non-severe SARS-CoV-2 infection. TCRdb re-called the 5' RACE reads through MiXCR, storing one row per CDR3 protein. The profile shows around 76,000 distinct CDR3 sequences, roughly 15% of them singletons. The sample in question was whole blood, obtained at baseline. The origin of the receptors is an adult who was a healthcare worker with PCR-confirmed SARS-CoV-2 infection or an uninfected control (not recorded which). The CDR3 runs from the conserved cysteine through the conserved F or W. Fields, in order: V gene, D gene, clone size, J gene, CDR3 DNA, CDR3 protein. The D gene is left open where the match is weak. Size is stated for part of the rows, as once, few or many counts, or as a class when the clone is expanded.

v_call: TRBV19
d_call: -
clone_size: -
j_call: TRBJ1-5
cdr3_nt: TGTGCCAGTAGTATTATGAATCAGCCCCAGAATTTT
cdr3_aa: CASSIMNQPQNF

v_call: TRBV10-3
d_call: -
clone_size: few
j_call: TRBJ1-2
cdr3_nt: TGTGCCATCAGTGAAAATACCAGGGTTAGTGGCTACACCTTC
cdr3_aa: CAISENTRVSGYTF

v_call: TRBV14
d_call: -
clone_size: -
j_call: TRBJ1-2
cdr3_nt: TGTGCCAGCAGCCGAGGAGGCGTCTATGGCTACACCTTC
cdr3_aa: CASSRGGVYGYTF

v_call: TRBV20-1
d_call: TRBD2
clone_size: -
j_call: TRBJ2-3
cdr3_nt: TGCAGTGCTCCTCCGGGCGGGAGGGCCACAGATACGCAGTATTTT
cdr3_aa: CSAPPGGRATDTQYF

v_call: TRBV7-6
d_call: -
clone_size: many
j_call: TRBJ1-1
cdr3_nt: TGTGCCAGCAGCTTAGGGACAGACACTGAAGCTTTCTTT
cdr3_aa: CASSLGTDTEAFF

v_call: TRBV20-1
d_call: TRBD2
clone_size: many
j_call: TRBJ2-1
cdr3_nt: TGCAGTGCTAGATCCGCGGGAGAGTACAATGAGCAGTTCTTC
cdr3_aa: CSARSAGEYNEQFF

v_call: TRBV12-3/TRBV12-4
d_call: TRBD2
clone_size: few
j_call: TRBJ2-3
cdr3_nt: TGTGCCAGCAGCGGGGGGACTAGCGAGTACACAGATACGCAGTATTTT
cdr3_aa: CASSGGTSEYTDTQYF

v_call: TRBV3-1
d_call: -
clone_size: medium-sized
j_call: TRBJ2-7
cdr3_nt: TGTGCCAGCAGCCAAGGTCACGGGAGCAGTGGCGAGCAGTACTTC
cdr3_aa: CASSQGHGSSGEQYF

v_call: TRBV4-2
d_call: -
clone_size: few
j_call: TRBJ2-5
cdr3_nt: TGTGCCAGCAGCCAAGGTGGTGCAGAGACCCAGTACTTC
cdr3_aa: CASSQGGAETQYF

v_call: TRBV9
d_call: -
clone_size: -
j_call: TRBJ2-2
cdr3_nt: TGTGCCAGCAGCGATAACCCCCAGGCCGGGGAGCTGTTTTTT
cdr3_aa: CASSDNPQAGELFF

v_call: TRBV7-6
d_call: -
clone_size: -
j_call: TRBJ2-4
cdr3_nt: TGTGCCAGCAGCTTAGGGGGGACCAAAAACATTCAGTACTTC
cdr3_aa: CASSLGGTKNIQYF

v_call: TRBV12-5
d_call: -
clone_size: few
j_call: TRBJ2-1
cdr3_nt: TGTGCTAGTGGTTTGGTGCCAGGGTTGGGAAATGAGCAGTTCTTC
cdr3_aa: CASGLVPGLGNEQFF

v_call: TRBV7-2
d_call: TRBD2
clone_size: many
j_call: TRBJ2-1
cdr3_nt: TGTGCCAGCAGCCCATGGACTAGCGGGAGGCCGGTCAATGAGCAGTTCTTC
cdr3_aa: CASSPWTSGRPVNEQFF

v_call: TRBV6-2/TRBV6-3
d_call: TRBD2
clone_size: -
j_call: TRBJ2-1
cdr3_nt: TGTGCTAGCAGCTACACCAGCGGGAGCTACAATGAGCAGTTCTTC
cdr3_aa: CASSYTSGSYNEQFF

v_call: TRBV27
d_call: -
clone_size: -
j_call: TRBJ2-7
cdr3_nt: TGTGCCAGCAGGCCTGATACAGGGGAGGTCGACGAGCAGTACTTC
cdr3_aa: CASRPDTGEVDEQYF

v_call: TRBV7-6
d_call: TRBD2
clone_size: few
j_call: TRBJ2-1
cdr3_nt: TGTGCCAGCAGCCCTCCGGGACTAGGTTACAATGAGCAGTTCTTC
cdr3_aa: CASSPPGLGYNEQFF

v_call: TRBV10-2
d_call: TRBD2
clone_size: few
j_call: TRBJ2-7
cdr3_nt: TGCGCCAGCAAGAGCGGGAGGACCAGTTACGAGCAGTACTTC
cdr3_aa: CASKSGRTSYEQYF

v_call: TRBV6-2/TRBV6-3
d_call: -
clone_size: -
j_call: TRBJ2-4
cdr3_nt: TGTGCCAGCAGTTCACGGGGGCACATTCAGTACTTC
cdr3_aa: CASSSRGHIQYF

v_call: TRBV20-1
d_call: -
clone_size: many
j_call: TRBJ2-7
cdr3_nt: TGCAGTGCCCTCGGCCGAGCCGAGCAGTACTTC
cdr3_aa: CSALGRAEQYF

v_call: TRBV2
d_call: -
clone_size: few
j_call: TRBJ1-5
cdr3_nt: TGTGCCAGCAGGGATCCGAATCAGCCCCAGCATTTT
cdr3_aa: CASRDPNQPQHF

v_call: TRBV9
d_call: -
clone_size: few
j_call: TRBJ2-3
cdr3_nt: TGTGCCAGCAGCGTGACAGATGACACAGATACGCAGTATTTT
cdr3_aa: CASSVTDDTDTQYF

v_call: TRBV30
d_call: -
clone_size: many
j_call: TRBJ1-1
cdr3_nt: TGTGCCTGGAGTGAGGCAGGGGCTGGGAACACTGAAGCTTTCTTT
cdr3_aa: CAWSEAGAGNTEAFF

v_call: TRBV27
d_call: TRBD2
clone_size: many
j_call: TRBJ2-7
cdr3_nt: TGTGCCAGCAGTTTCGGGACTAGCGCGACCTACGAGCAGTACTTC
cdr3_aa: CASSFGTSATYEQYF

v_call: TRBV4-1
d_call: -
clone_size: many
j_call: TRBJ2-2
cdr3_nt: TGCGCCAGCAGCCTGAGTAACACCGGGGAGCTGTTTTTT
cdr3_aa: CASSLSNTGELFF

v_call: TRBV7-3
d_call: -
clone_size: few
j_call: TRBJ1-6
cdr3_nt: TGTGCCAGCAGCTTAACGTCAGGGGAAAATTCACCCCTCCACTTT
cdr3_aa: CASSLTSGENSPLHF

v_call: TRBV5-8
d_call: -
clone_size: once
j_call: TRBJ2-3
cdr3_nt: TGTGCCAGCAGCTTGGAAGCAACCAGCACAGATACGCAGTATTTT
cdr3_aa: CASSLEATSTDTQYF

v_call: TRBV7-3
d_call: -
clone_size: many
j_call: TRBJ2-4
cdr3_nt: TGTGCCAGCAGCCCCGAGTCGAGCGGCATTCAGTACTTC
cdr3_aa: CASSPESSGIQYF